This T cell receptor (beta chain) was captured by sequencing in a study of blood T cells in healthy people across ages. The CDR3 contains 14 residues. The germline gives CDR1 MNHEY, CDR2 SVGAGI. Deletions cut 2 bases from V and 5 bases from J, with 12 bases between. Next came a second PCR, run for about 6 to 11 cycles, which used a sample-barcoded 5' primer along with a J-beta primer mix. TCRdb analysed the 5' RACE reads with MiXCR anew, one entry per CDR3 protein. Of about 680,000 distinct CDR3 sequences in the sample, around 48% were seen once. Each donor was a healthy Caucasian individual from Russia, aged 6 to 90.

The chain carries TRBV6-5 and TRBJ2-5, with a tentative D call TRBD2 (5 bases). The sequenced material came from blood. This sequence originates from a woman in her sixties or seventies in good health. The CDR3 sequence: CASSYGRGVETQYF. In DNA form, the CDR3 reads TGTGCCAGCAGTTACGGGAGAGGTGTCGAGACCCAGTACTTC.